Listed below are T cell receptor beta chains from one sample, sequenced in a study of technical replicates of blood from four donors. Produced via immunoSEQ multiplex PCR; TCRdb's table is partial and in-frame only. This table has around 76,000 clones, over 75% appearing once. The sample was T cells isolated from PBMCs. These receptors originate from a human donor in good health. CDR3s include the opening cysteine and the closing phenylalanine or tryptophan. D genes are given only for firm matches. A clone size is listed for some rows: how often the clone was seen (once, few, many), or a class if it is expanded.

j_call d_call v_call clone_size cdr3_nt cdr3_aa
TRBJ1-4 - TRBV5-1 - TGCGCCAGCAGCTTCGCGGGGGACGCAACTAATGAAAAACTGTTTTTT CASSFAGDATNEKLFF
TRBJ2-1 - TRBV25-1 - TGTGCCAGCAGTGAGTCCCTCTCCTACAATGAGCAGTTCTTC CASSESLSYNEQFF
TRBJ2-1 - TRBV2 - TGTGCCAGCAGTGTGAGAGGGTGGGACTCCTACAATGAGCAGTTCTTC CASSVRGWDSYNEQFF
TRBJ1-5 - TRBV4-1 - TGCGCCAGCAGCCAGACGGAGGCTGTAACCCAGCATTTT CASSQTEAVTQHF
TRBJ2-5 - TRBV2 - TGTGCCAGCAGTGTTGGGCAGCAAGAGACCCAGTACTTC CASSVGQQETQYF
TRBJ1-5 - TRBV18 - TGTGCCAGCTCACCGGAGGGAAGCAGCAATCAGCCCCAGCATTTT CASSPEGSSNQPQHF
TRBJ2-7 TRBD1 TRBV28 - TGTGCCAGCAGTCTCGGACAGGGGACTACCTACGAGCAGTACTTC CASSLGQGTTYEQYF
TRBJ2-3 TRBD2 TRBV5-4 - TGTGCCAGCAGCTTGTCACTAGCGAACACAGATACGCAGTATTTT CASSLSLANTDTQYF
TRBJ2-7 - TRBV5-1 once TGCGCCAGCAGCTTCACAGGAGCCTACGAGCAGTACTTC CASSFTGAYEQYF
TRBJ2-7 - TRBV27 - TGTGCCAGCAGCCCACGCGGGGTTTCCTACGAGCAGTACTTC CASSPRGVSYEQYF
TRBJ2-2 - TRBV19 - TGTGCCAGTAGTATCTTGGCAGGGTCTCACACCGGGGAGCTGTTTTTT CASSILAGSHTGELFF
TRBJ2-7 - TRBV9 - TGTGCCAGCAGCGTAGGACAGTTGCTCTCCTACGAGCAGTACTTC CASSVGQLLSYEQYF
TRBJ2-3 TRBD1 TRBV25-1 - TGTGCCAGCAGTGGAACAGGGGCAGATACGCAGTATTTT CASSGTGADTQYF
TRBJ2-5 TRBD2 TRBV7-7 - TGTGCTAGCAGCCCTGGGACTAGCGGGGAATCCCAAGAGACCCAGTACTTC CASSPGTSGESQETQYF
TRBJ1-1 TRBD1 TRBV13 - TGTGCCAGCAGCTGGACAGGAGGGGTCACTGAAGCTTTCTTT CASSWTGGVTEAFF
TRBJ2-3 TRBD2 TRBV11-1 - TGTGCCAGCAGCGCGGGACTAGCATCGCGCGATACGCAGTATTTT CASSAGLASRDTQYF
TRBJ1-2 - TRBV27 - TGTGCCAGCAGTTTATCGGAACCAAGGACAGCAATCTATGGCTACACCTTC CASSLSEPRTAIYGYTF
TRBJ2-5 - TRBV7-9 - TGTGCCAGCAACATCGGAGAAGAGACCCAGTACTTC CASNIGEETQYF
TRBJ2-7 - TRBV9 - TGTGCCAGCAGCGGTACAGGGACCCACTACGAGCAGTACTTC CASSGTGTHYEQYF
TRBJ1-4 - TRBV2 - TGTGCCAGCAGTGCCGACAGTGCAACTAATGAAAAACTGTTTTTT CASSADSATNEKLFF
TRBJ2-3 - TRBV5-1 - TGCGCCAGCAGCTTGTACGGGCGGACAGCCACAGATACGCAGTATTTT CASSLYGRTATDTQYF
TRBJ2-6 - TRBV4-1 - TGCGCCAGCAGCCAACCTGTGGGGCAGTCCCTCTCTGGGGCCAACGTCCTGACTTTC CASSQPVGQSLSGANVLTF
TRBJ2-3 TRBD2 TRBV6-5 - TGTGCCAGCAGTTTCGGCCCAGCGGGAGGGGGAGATACGCAGTATTTT CASSFGPAGGGDTQYF
TRBJ2-7 TRBD1 TRBV19 - TGTGCCAGTAGTATAGATTGGGCCGGGACAGGGGGCATTACGGCCTACGAGCAGTACTTC CASSIDWAGTGGITAYEQYF
TRBJ1-6 TRBD1 TRBV5-1 - TGCGCCAGCAGCTTGGGAGGGACAGGGCACTATTCACCCCTCCACTTT CASSLGGTGHYSPLHF
TRBJ1-5 - TRBV4-1 - TGCGCCAGCAGCCAAGATTTTGATCAGGTACGGCAGCCCCAGCATTTT CASSQDFDQVRQPQHF
TRBJ2-7 - TRBV5-4 - TGTGCCAGCAGCTCTACCGGGAGTGTCGACGAGCAGTACTTC CASSSTGSVDEQYF
TRBJ1-1 TRBD1 TRBV5-1 - TGCGCCAGCAGCCCTGGGGACAGGGGGAACACTGAAGCTTTCTTT CASSPGDRGNTEAFF
TRBJ2-3 TRBD2 TRBV19 - TGTGCCAGTAGCAATCCGGGAGCGGGGGTCGGCACAGATACGCAGTATTTT CASSNPGAGVGTDTQYF
TRBJ2-3 TRBD2 TRBV29-1 - TGCAGCGTTGAGGGGACTAGCGGGAGATATACGCAGTATTTT CSVEGTSGRYTQYF
TRBJ2-1 - TRBV11-2 - TGTGCCAGCAGCTTAGGGGGCATTGAGCAGTTCTTC CASSLGGIEQFF
TRBJ2-5 TRBD1 TRBV19 - TGTGCCAGTAGAAGGAAAAACAGGGGTGAGGAGACCCAGTACTTC CASRRKNRGEETQYF
TRBJ2-7 TRBD2 TRBV5-1 - TGCGCCAGCGCCGGACTCGGGACTAGCGGGAGCGAGCAGTACTTC CASAGLGTSGSEQYF
TRBJ2-7 - TRBV7-9 - TGTGCCAGCAGCCCACCCCCGGCGGCCACCGTCCCCTACGAGCAGTACTTC CASSPPPAATVPYEQYF
TRBJ2-1 TRBD1 TRBV9 - TGTGCCAGCAGTCCCCGGACAGGGGAATTCCCCAATGAGCAGTTCTTC CASSPRTGEFPNEQFF
TRBJ2-2 - TRBV11-2 few TGTGCCAGCACCGGGGACACCGGGGAGCTGTTTTTT CASTGDTGELFF
TRBJ2-5 - TRBV5-6 - TGTGCCAGCAGCTTGTCAGGACAAGAGACCCAGTACTTC CASSLSGQETQYF
TRBJ2-3 TRBD2 TRBV5-4 few TGTGCCAGCAGCCTTAGCGGGAGCCTGCGCAAGTGGGCGCAGTATTTT CASSLSGSLRKWAQYF
TRBJ2-1 - TRBV6-1 - TGTGCCAGCAGTGAAGAACAGGGAAGGAACAATGAGCAGTTCTTC CASSEEQGRNNEQFF
TRBJ2-7 - TRBV21-1 - TGTGCCAGCGGACGGCGACAGGACTCTTACGAGCAGTACTTC CASGRRQDSYEQYF
TRBJ1-2 TRBD1 TRBV5-1 - TGCGCCAGCAGCTTAGAGGGGACAGCCTTATATGGCTACACCTTC CASSLEGTALYGYTF
TRBJ2-3 - TRBV7-9 - TGTGCCAGCAGCCCCGAGTGGGTCGGGGATACGCAGTATTTT CASSPEWVGDTQYF
TRBJ2-4 TRBD2 TRBV4-2 - TGTGCCAGCAGCCAAGATATCGGTTCTAGCGGGTCGGTTTACATTCAGTACTTC CASSQDIGSSGSVYIQYF
TRBJ2-3 - TRBV10-2 - TGCGCCAGCATGTACTATAGCACAGATACGCAGTATTTT CASMYYSTDTQYF
TRBJ2-1 TRBD1 TRBV6-1 - TGTGCCAGCAGTGAAGCGGGAAGGACAGGTTCCTACAATGAGCAGTTCTTC CASSEAGRTGSYNEQFF
TRBJ2-3 - TRBV9 once TGTGCCAGCAGCGCCCCCTACAGGGACGTCGACACAGATACGCAGTATTTT CASSAPYRDVDTDTQYF
TRBJ1-2 TRBD1 TRBV14 - TGTGCCAGCAGCCGACTCAGCAGGGGGACACGGACTACTAACTATGGCTACACCTTC CASSRLSRGTRTTNYGYTF
TRBJ1-2 TRBD1 TRBV15 - TGTGCCACCAGCAGAGATGGAGGGGGACAGGGATATGGCTACACCTTC CATSRDGGGQGYGYTF
TRBJ2-1 - TRBV7-3 - TGTGCCAGCAGCTTAATGGGAGGCTACAATGAGCAGTTCTTC CASSLMGGYNEQFF